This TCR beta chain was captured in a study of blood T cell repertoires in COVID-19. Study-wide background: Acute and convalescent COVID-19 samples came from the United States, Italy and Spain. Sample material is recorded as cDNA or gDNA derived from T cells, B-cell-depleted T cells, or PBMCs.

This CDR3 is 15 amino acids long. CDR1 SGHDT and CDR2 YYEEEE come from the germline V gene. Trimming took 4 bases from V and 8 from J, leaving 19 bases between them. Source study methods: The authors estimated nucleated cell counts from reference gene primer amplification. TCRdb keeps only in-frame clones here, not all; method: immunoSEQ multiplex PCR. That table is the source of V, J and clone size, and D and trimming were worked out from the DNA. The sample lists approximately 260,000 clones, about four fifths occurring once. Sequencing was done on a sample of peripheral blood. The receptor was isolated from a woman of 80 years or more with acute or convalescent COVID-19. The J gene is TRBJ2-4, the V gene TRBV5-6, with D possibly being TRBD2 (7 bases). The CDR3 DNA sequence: TGTGCCAGCAGCCTTCCGAGGGGGGGCGCGGACATTCAGTACTTC. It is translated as CASSLPRGGADIQYF.